These T cell receptor beta chains were read from a single sample in a study of blood T cell repertoires in COVID-19. Clones were read by immunoSEQ multiplex PCR, and TCRdb kept only the in-frame ones, dropping some. The table has under 500,000 clones, 80% to 90% seen once. The sequenced sample consisted of peripheral blood. Receptor source: a woman in her thirties with acute or convalescent COVID-19. Each CDR3 is given with its conserved first and last residue. A D gene is named only where the DNA matches it firmly. Part of the rows lack a size; the others show once, few, many or a class for expanded clones.

size: -
V: TRBV9
J: TRBJ2-2
D: TRBD2
CDR3: CASSWAGENTGELFF
DNA: TGTGCCAGCAGCTGGGCGGGGGAGAACACCGGGGAGCTGTTTTTT

size: few
V: TRBV7-9
J: TRBJ1-6
D: -
CDR3: CASSRDSHSPLHF
DNA: TGTGCCAGCAGCAGGGACTCGCATTCACCCCTCCACTTT

size: once
V: TRBV12-3/TRBV12-4
J: TRBJ1-5
D: -
CDR3: CASSAGHGQPQHF
DNA: TGTGCCAGCAGTGCGGGGCACGGTCAGCCCCAGCATTTT

size: -
V: TRBV2
J: TRBJ2-5
D: TRBD1
CDR3: CASSWDSSETQYF
DNA: TGTGCCAGCAGCTGGGACAGCAGCGAGACCCAGTACTTC

size: -
V: TRBV19
J: TRBJ1-4
D: TRBD1
CDR3: CASSTQLGQPATNEKLFF
DNA: TGTGCCAGTAGTACCCAGTTGGGACAGCCAGCAACTAATGAAAAACTGTTTTTT

size: once
V: TRBV2
J: TRBJ1-5
D: TRBD1
CDR3: CASSDQGALQPQHF
DNA: TGTGCCAGCAGTGATCAGGGGGCCCTTCAGCCCCAGCATTTT

size: few
V: TRBV7-8
J: TRBJ1-3
D: -
CDR3: CASSGRVSGNTIYF
DNA: TGTGCCAGCAGCGGCAGGGTCTCTGGAAACACCATATATTTT

size: -
V: TRBV18
J: TRBJ2-1
D: TRBD1
CDR3: CASSLGQDNEQFF
DNA: TGTGCCAGCTCCCTCGGACAGGACAATGAGCAGTTCTTC

size: -
V: TRBV6-6
J: TRBJ2-7
D: -
CDR3: CVAATSDRSNEQYF
DNA: TGTGTCGCAGCTACGTCAGACAGGTCAAACGAGCAGTACTTC

size: few
V: TRBV7-9
J: TRBJ1-2
D: -
CDR3: CASSLGANYGYTF
DNA: TGTGCCAGCAGCTTAGGAGCTAACTATGGCTACACCTTC

size: once
V: TRBV21-1
J: TRBJ1-1
D: -
CDR3: CASSKFNSEGAKAFF
DNA: TGTGCCAGCAGCAAATTTAATTCTGAGGGGGCCAAGGCTTTCTTT

size: -
V: TRBV3-1/TRBV3-2
J: TRBJ2-7
D: TRBD1
CDR3: CASSQTHGTGTYEQYF
DNA: TGTGCCAGCAGCCAAACACACGGGACAGGGACCTACGAGCAGTACTTC

size: -
V: TRBV11-2
J: TRBJ1-6
D: -
CDR3: CASTQFYNSPLHF
DNA: TGTGCCAGCACCCAGTTCTATAATTCACCCCTCCACTTT

size: -
V: TRBV19
J: TRBJ1-2
D: TRBD1
CDR3: CASSSVGDRGFLNGYTF
DNA: TGTGCCAGTAGCTCGGTGGGGGACAGGGGTTTTTTAAATGGCTACACCTTC

size: -
V: TRBV6-5
J: TRBJ2-7
D: -
CDR3: CASSYYGVGWYEQYF
DNA: TGTGCCAGCAGTTATTACGGGGTAGGTTGGTACGAGCAGTACTTC

size: -
V: TRBV28
J: TRBJ1-3
D: -
CDR3: CASSFGGEAGNTIYF
DNA: TGTGCCAGCAGTTTCGGAGGGGAGGCTGGAAACACCATATATTTT

size: -
V: TRBV5-6
J: TRBJ1-2
D: -
CDR3: CASSQEVTGNNYGYTF
DNA: TGTGCCAGCAGCCAGGAGGTCACAGGGAATAACTATGGCTACACCTTC

size: -
V: TRBV30
J: TRBJ1-1
D: -
CDR3: CAWEAGTMNTEAFF
DNA: TGTGCCTGGGAGGCAGGGACAATGAACACTGAAGCTTTCTTT

size: -
V: TRBV2
J: TRBJ1-1
D: -
CDR3: CASRRKEQNTEAFF
DNA: TGTGCCAGCAGGAGGAAGGAGCAGAACACTGAAGCTTTCTTT

size: -
V: TRBV11-2
J: TRBJ2-6
D: -
CDR3: CASSMTGANVLTF
DNA: TGTGCCAGCAGCATGACAGGGGCCAACGTCCTGACTTTC

size: -
V: TRBV29-1
J: TRBJ1-2
D: -
CDR3: CSVVTGGLHGYTF
DNA: TGCAGCGTTGTAACCGGAGGGCTGCATGGCTACACCTTC

size: -
V: TRBV27
J: TRBJ1-1
D: -
CDR3: CASSTGNTEAFF
DNA: TGTGCCAGCAGTACAGGGAACACTGAAGCTTTCTTT

size: -
V: TRBV4-1
J: TRBJ2-1
D: TRBD2
CDR3: CASSQESGGNNEQFF
DNA: TGCGCCAGCAGCCAAGAGAGCGGGGGCAACAATGAGCAGTTCTTC

size: -
V: TRBV5-5
J: TRBJ2-4
D: TRBD1
CDR3: CASSLWDRGNIQYF
DNA: TGTGCCAGCAGCTTGTGGGACAGGGGAAACATTCAGTACTTC

size: -
V: TRBV28
J: TRBJ1-4
D: -
CDR3: CASTSNRRLNEKLFF
DNA: TGTGCCAGCACCTCAAATCGGCGACTAAATGAAAAACTGTTTTTT

size: -
V: TRBV19
J: TRBJ1-6
D: -
CDR3: CASSIDDSYNSPLHF
DNA: TGTGCCAGTAGCATCGACGACAGTTATAATTCACCCCTCCACTTT

size: -
V: TRBV27
J: TRBJ1-3
D: -
CDR3: CASSPRQASGNTIYF
DNA: TGTGCCAGCAGTCCAAGACAGGCCTCTGGAAACACCATATATTTT

size: -
V: TRBV20-1
J: TRBJ2-1
D: -
CDR3: CSASLLAGPFGEQFF
DNA: TGCAGTGCTAGTCTGTTGGCAGGGCCTTTTGGGGAGCAGTTCTTC

size: -
V: TRBV9
J: TRBJ2-3
D: TRBD2
CDR3: CASSVAGLAGGHTDTQYF
DNA: TGTGCCAGCAGCGTAGCTGGGCTGGCGGGGGGGCACACAGATACGCAGTATTTT

size: -
V: TRBV19
J: TRBJ2-7
D: TRBD1
CDR3: CASSMSDRPIYEQYF
DNA: TGTGCCAGTAGTATGTCGGACAGGCCTATCTACGAACAGTACTTC

size: -
V: TRBV5-1
J: TRBJ2-3
D: -
CDR3: CASSFRDIGVGTQYF
DNA: TGCGCCAGCAGTTTCCGGGACATAGGAGTCGGTACGCAGTATTTT

size: -
V: TRBV30
J: TRBJ1-2
D: -
CDR3: CAWSVRSQGGYTF
DNA: TGTGCCTGGAGTGTTAGGTCGCAGGGGGGCTACACCTTC

size: -
V: TRBV21-1
J: TRBJ1-1
D: -
CDR3: CASSKGQGRGSYMNTEAFF
DNA: TGTGCCAGCAGCAAAGGACAGGGTCGGGGAAGTTACATGAACACTGAAGCTTTCTTT

size: few
V: TRBV7-9
J: TRBJ2-2
D: -
CDR3: CASRAPGTTGELFF
DNA: TGTGCCAGCAGAGCACCCGGGACAACCGGGGAGCTGTTTTTT

size: -
V: TRBV5-1
J: TRBJ2-1
D: -
CDR3: CASSLVSQESSYNEQFF
DNA: TGCGCCAGCAGCTTGGTATCACAGGAAAGCTCCTACAATGAGCAGTTCTTC

size: few
V: TRBV7-3
J: TRBJ2-2
D: -
CDR3: CASSSHGGANAGELFF
DNA: TGTGCCAGCAGCTCCCATGGGGGGGCGAATGCCGGGGAGCTGTTTTTT

size: -
V: TRBV6-2/TRBV6-3
J: TRBJ1-1
D: -
CDR3: CASSYRGGHTEAFF
DNA: TGTGCCAGCAGTTACCGAGGGGGTCACACTGAAGCTTTCTTT

size: -
V: TRBV12-3/TRBV12-4
J: TRBJ2-1
D: -
CDR3: CASRRDNYNEQFF
DNA: TGTGCCAGCAGACGGGACAACTACAATGAGCAGTTCTTC

size: -
V: TRBV19
J: TRBJ1-6
D: -
CDR3: CASSTSDTQTQGPPLHF
DNA: TGTGCCAGTAGCACGTCGGACACCCAGACCCAAGGTCCACCCCTCCACTTT

size: -
V: TRBV7-2
J: TRBJ2-2
D: -
CDR3: CASSLSRGTGELFF
DNA: TGTGCCAGCAGCTTATCAAGGGGCACCGGGGAGCTGTTTTTT

size: -
V: TRBV11-1
J: TRBJ2-5
D: -
CDR3: CASGMPLPGATQYF
DNA: TGTGCCAGCGGGATGCCTCTACCAGGGGCGACCCAGTACTTC

size: -
V: TRBV7-8
J: TRBJ2-1
D: -
CDR3: CASSITRLGGEQFF
DNA: TGTGCCAGCAGCATCACTCGACTAGGTGGTGAGCAGTTCTTC